One and the same sample provided the 12 T cell receptor beta chains below, sequenced in a study of blood T cell repertoires in COVID-19. TCRdb keeps only in-frame clones here, not all; method: immunoSEQ multiplex PCR. The profile shows around 200,000 clones, around four fifths of them singletons. Sequenced material: peripheral blood. The source is a woman in her thirties or forties with COVID-19, enrolled during active disease.

This clone appeared a few times. The CDR3 sequence is CASSLVVTPYEQYF. CDR3 bases: TGCGCCAGCAGCTTGGTAGTCACTCCCTACGAGCAGTACTTC. This rearrangement joins TRBV5-1 to TRBJ2-7; D is unresolved. The V end lost 0 bases, the J end lost 2 bases, and 9 bases lay between the germline ends. The CDR3 is 14 amino acids. Germline values: CDR1 SGHRS, CDR2 YFSETQ.

J is TRBJ1-1 and V is TRBV6-4; a weak D match, TRBD1 (5 bases). The CDR3 runs to 15 residues. CDR1 is MRHNA and CDR2 is SNTAGT in the germline V gene. The ends were cut back, 0 bases at V and 6 bases at J, with 14 bases in the middle. The CDR3: CASSDSGRGVAEAFF. CDR3 coding DNA: TGTGCCAGCAGTGACTCAGGGAGGGGTGTCGCTGAAGCTTTCTTT.

The chain employs TRBV19 and TRBJ1-4; D is perhaps TRBD1 (6 bases). Germline-derived CDR1 and CDR2 are LNHDA and SQIVND (reference sequence). CDR3 size: 11 residues. The ends were cut back, 10 bases at V and 13 bases at J, with 16 bases in the middle. The CDR3 DNA reads TGTGCCACGGACAGTTATTATGGACTGTTTTTT. It specifies CATDSYYGLFF.

This chain connects TRBV6-5 to TRBJ1-6; D is perhaps TRBD1 (6 bases). The CDR3 sequence is 15 residues long. V dropped 6 bases and J dropped 6 bases, with 15 bases sitting between them. Germline V CDR1 and CDR2: MNHEY, SVGAGI. The CDR3, as DNA: TGTGCCAGCAGATTAGGACAGCGATTTAATTCACCCCTCCACTTT. It encodes CASRLGQRFNSPLHF.

The chain employs TRBV10-2 and TRBJ2-5; TRBD2 aligns across 15 bases. The CDR3 spans 16 residues. The germline V gene has CDR1 WSHSY and CDR2 SAAADI. Trimming cost V 6 bases and J 2 bases; bases outside gene matches: 4. The CDR3 region is CASRLGTSGGQETQYF. The CDR3 DNA follows: TGCGCCAGCAGGTTGGGGACTAGCGGGGGGCAAGAGACCCAGTACTTC.

The J gene is TRBJ2-7, the V gene TRBV5-6; D perhaps matches TRBD2 (5 bases). Trimming cost V 1 base and J 1 base, with 9 bases left between them. The CDR3 runs 14 residues. CDR1 SGHDT and CDR2 YYEEEE come from the germline V gene. Here the CDR3 DNA reads TGTGCCAGCAGCTTGTTATCGGGGTCCTACGAGCAGTACTTC. Protein product: CASSLLSGSYEQYF.

The chain links TRBV7-9 to TRBJ1-5; 12 positions match TRBD1. The J segment lost 5 bases and the V segment lost 5 bases, leaving 4 bases of the junction unmatched. The CDR3 spans 15 residues. Germline V gene sequence: CDR1 SEHNR, CDR2 FQNEAQ (reference sequence). The CDR3 DNA reads TGTGCCAGCAGCCCAGGGACAGGGGGCTATCAGCCCCAGCATTTT. This codes for CASSPGTGGYQPQHF.

This rearrangement joins TRBV6-5 to TRBJ1-5; 10 bases line up with TRBD1. The CDR3 extends over 16 amino acids. Germline trimming cut 4 bases from V and 6 bases from J; bases unmatched to any gene: 9. Germline V CDR1 and CDR2: MNHEY, SVGAGI. CDR3 in amino acids: CASSSLPGQGFQPQHF. The CDR3, as DNA: TGTGCCAGCAGTTCCCTTCCGGGACAGGGGTTTCAGCCCCAGCATTTT.

The chain has TRBV6-5 and TRBJ1-1; no clear D gene. The CDR3 consists of 14 residues. Trimming removed 6 bases from V and 2 bases from J, with 13 bases in between. Germline CDR1 MNHEY, CDR2 SVGAGI. CDR3 protein: CASRLTSANTEAFF. DNA for the CDR3: TGTGCCAGCAGATTGACATCAGCTAACACTGAAGCTTTCTTT.

The chain employs TRBV6-5 and TRBJ1-1; D is perhaps TRBD1 (5 bases). This CDR3 has 14 amino acids. The V end lost 6 bases, the J end lost 7 bases, and 18 bases lay between the germline ends. CDR1 and CDR2 (germline): MNHEY, SVGAGI. This chain's CDR3 is CASRGRVVSGEAFF. The CDR3 nucleotides read TGTGCCAGCAGGGGCAGGGTGGTTAGTGGTGAAGCTTTCTTT.

This chain uses TRBV3-1 (or the pseudogene TRBV3-2) with TRBJ2-3, with 10 positions matching TRBD2. Unmatched junction bases numbered 9, after V lost 0 bases and J lost 0 bases. The CDR3 length is 19 residues. The germline V gene encodes CDR1 LGHDT and CDR2 YNNKEL (reference sequence). For the CDR3, the DNA is TGTGCCAGCAGCCAAGATCCGTGGACTAGCGGAGCTAGCACAGATACGCAGTATTTT. It yields the protein CASSQDPWTSGASTDTQYF.

The CDR3, as DNA: TGTGCCAGCTCACCACCGGTGAAAGGGGGCTCGGGGAATGAGCAGTTCTTC. It encodes CASSPPVKGGSGNEQFF. The chain uses TRBV18 and TRBJ2-1; 7 bases map to TRBD1. Losses at the gene ends were 0 bases for V and 7 bases for J; bases not matched to a gene: 12. The CDR3 has 17 amino acids. Germline V lookup: CDR1 KGHSH, CDR2 LQKENI.